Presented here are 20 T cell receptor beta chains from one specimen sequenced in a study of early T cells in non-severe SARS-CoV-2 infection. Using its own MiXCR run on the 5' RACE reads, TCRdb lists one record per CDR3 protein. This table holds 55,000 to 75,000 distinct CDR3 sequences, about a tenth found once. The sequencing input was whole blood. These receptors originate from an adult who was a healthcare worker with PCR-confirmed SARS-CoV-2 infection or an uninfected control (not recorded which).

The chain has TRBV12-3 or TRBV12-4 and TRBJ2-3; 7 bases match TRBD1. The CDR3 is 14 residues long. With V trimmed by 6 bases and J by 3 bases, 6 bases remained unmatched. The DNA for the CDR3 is TGTGCCAGCAGACATACAGGGGCAACAGATACGCAGTATTTT. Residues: CASRHTGATDTQYF.

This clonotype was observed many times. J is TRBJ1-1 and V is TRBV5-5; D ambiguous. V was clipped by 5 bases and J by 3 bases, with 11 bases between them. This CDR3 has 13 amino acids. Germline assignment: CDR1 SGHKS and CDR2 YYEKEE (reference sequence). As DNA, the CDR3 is TGTGCCAGCAGGGTCACAGTCGACACTGAAGCTTTCTTT. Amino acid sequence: CASRVTVDTEAFF.

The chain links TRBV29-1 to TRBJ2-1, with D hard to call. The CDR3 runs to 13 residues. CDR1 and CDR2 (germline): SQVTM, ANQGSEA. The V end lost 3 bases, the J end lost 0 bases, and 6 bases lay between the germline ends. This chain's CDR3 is CSVDGSSYNEQFF. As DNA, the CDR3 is TGCAGCGTTGATGGTAGCTCCTACAATGAGCAGTTCTTC.

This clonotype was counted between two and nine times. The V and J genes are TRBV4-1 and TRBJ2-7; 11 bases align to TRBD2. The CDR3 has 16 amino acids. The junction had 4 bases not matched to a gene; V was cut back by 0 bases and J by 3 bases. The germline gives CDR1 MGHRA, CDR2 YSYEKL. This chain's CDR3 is CASSQDRTSGGYEQYF. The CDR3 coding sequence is TGCGCCAGCAGCCAAGATCGAACTAGCGGGGGCTACGAGCAGTACTTC.

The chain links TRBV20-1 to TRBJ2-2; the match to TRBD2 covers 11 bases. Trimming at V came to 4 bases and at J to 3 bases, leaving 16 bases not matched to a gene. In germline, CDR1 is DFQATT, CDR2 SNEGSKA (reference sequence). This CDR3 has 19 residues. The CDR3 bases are TGCAGTGCTATACTCAAAGCGAGTCTAGCGGGAGGACACACCGGGGAGCTGTTTTTT. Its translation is CSAILKASLAGGHTGELFF.

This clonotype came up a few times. CDR3 in DNA: TGCGCCAGCAGCCATAGGACAGGGGCAGATACGCAGTATTTT. Translation: CASSHRTGADTQYF. The V and J genes are TRBV10-2 and TRBJ2-3, with 9 bases fitting TRBD1. CDR1 is WSHSY, CDR2 SAAADI, per germline. CDR3 length: 14 residues. The trim removed 6 bases at V and 4 bases at J, leaving 5 bases unmatched.

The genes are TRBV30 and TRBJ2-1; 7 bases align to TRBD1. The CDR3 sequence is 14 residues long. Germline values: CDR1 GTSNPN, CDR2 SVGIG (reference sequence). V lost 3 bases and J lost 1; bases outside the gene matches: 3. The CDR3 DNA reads TGTGCCTGGAGCCCGACAGGGTCCTACAATGAGCAGTTCTTC. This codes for CAWSPTGSYNEQFF.

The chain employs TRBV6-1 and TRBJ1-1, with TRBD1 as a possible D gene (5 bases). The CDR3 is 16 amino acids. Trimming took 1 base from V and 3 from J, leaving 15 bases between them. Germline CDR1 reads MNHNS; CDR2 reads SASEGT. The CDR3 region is CASSEVLGGIDTEAFF. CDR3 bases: TGTGCCAGCAGTGAAGTTTTGGGGGGTATAGACACTGAAGCTTTCTTT.

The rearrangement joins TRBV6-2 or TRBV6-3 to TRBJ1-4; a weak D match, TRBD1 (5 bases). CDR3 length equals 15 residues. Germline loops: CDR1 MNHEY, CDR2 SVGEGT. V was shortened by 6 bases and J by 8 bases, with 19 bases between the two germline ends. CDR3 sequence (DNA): TGTGCCAGCAGATACCGGGACCGGGCGGGCGAAAAACTGTTTTTT. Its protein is CASRYRDRAGEKLFF.

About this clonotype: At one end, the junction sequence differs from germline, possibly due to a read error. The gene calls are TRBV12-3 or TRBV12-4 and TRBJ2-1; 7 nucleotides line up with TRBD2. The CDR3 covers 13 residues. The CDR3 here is CASTPGAGKEQFF. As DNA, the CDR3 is TGCGCCAGCACCCCGGGAGCGGGAAAGGAGCAGTTCTTC.

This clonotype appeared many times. This CDR3 reads CATSRRNSGANVLTF. The CDR3 DNA follows: TGTGCCACCAGCAGACGTAATTCTGGGGCCAACGTCCTGACTTTC. The J gene is TRBJ2-6, the V gene TRBV15; D gene uncertain. Germline CDR1 is LNHNV and CDR2 is YYDKDF (reference sequence). The length of the CDR3 is 15 residues. V lost 2 bases and J lost 1, with 6 bases in between.

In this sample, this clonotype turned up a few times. DNA of the CDR3: TGCAGTGCCCCGATGACTGAAGCTTTCTTT. This codes for CSAPMTEAFF. The chain is built from TRBV20-1 and TRBJ1-1, with D unresolved. In germline, CDR1 is DFQATT, CDR2 SNEGSKA (reference sequence). V lost 6 bases to trimming and J lost 5 bases, with 7 bases between them. The CDR3 has 10 residues.

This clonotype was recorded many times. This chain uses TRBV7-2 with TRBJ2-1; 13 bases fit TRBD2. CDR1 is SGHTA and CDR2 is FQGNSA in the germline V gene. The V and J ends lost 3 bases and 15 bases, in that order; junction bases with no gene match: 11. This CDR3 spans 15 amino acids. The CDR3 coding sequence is TGTGCCAGCAGCTTGGGGACTAGCGGGAAAGGGGCACGGTTCTTC. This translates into CASSLGTSGKGARFF.

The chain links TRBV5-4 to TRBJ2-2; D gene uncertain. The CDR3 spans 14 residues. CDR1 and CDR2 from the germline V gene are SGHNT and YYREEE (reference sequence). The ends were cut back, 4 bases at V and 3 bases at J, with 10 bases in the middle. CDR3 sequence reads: CASSTNRDTGELFF. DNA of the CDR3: TGTGCCAGCAGCACCAACCGGGACACCGGGGAGCTGTTTTTT. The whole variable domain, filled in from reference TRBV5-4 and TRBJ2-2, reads ETGVTQSPTHLIKTRGQQVTLRCSSQSGHNTVSWYQQALGQGPQFIFQYYREEENGRGNFPPRFSGLQFPNYSSELNVNALELDDSALYLCASSTNRDTGELFFGEGSRLTVL.

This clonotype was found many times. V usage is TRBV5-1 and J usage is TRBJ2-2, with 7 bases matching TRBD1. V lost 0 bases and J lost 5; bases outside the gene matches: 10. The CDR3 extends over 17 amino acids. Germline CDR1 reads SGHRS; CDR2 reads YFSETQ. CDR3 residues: CASSLVPDRLFTGELFF. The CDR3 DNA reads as TGCGCCAGCAGCTTGGTGCCGGACAGGCTGTTTACCGGGGAGCTGTTTTTT.

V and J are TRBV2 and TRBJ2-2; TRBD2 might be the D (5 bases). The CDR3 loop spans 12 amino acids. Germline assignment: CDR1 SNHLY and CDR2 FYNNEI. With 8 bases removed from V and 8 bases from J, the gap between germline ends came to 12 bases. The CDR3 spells CASAERTGELFF. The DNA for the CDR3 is TGTGCCAGCGCGGAGCGGACGGGGGAGCTGTTTTTT. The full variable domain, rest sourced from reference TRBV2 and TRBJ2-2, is EPEVTQTPSHQVTQMGQEVILRCVPISNHLYFYWYRQILGQKVEFLVSFYNNEISEKSEIFDDQFSVERPDGSNFTLKIRSTKLEDSAMYFCASAERTGELFFGEGSRLTVL.

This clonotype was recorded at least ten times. The CDR3 coding sequence is TGTGCCAGCATACCTATAAGGCGACTAGCGGGAGGGCCGAGGAATGAGCAGTTCTTC. Its translation: CASIPIRRLAGGPRNEQFF. The V gene is TRBV11-2, the J gene TRBJ2-1, with 14 bases identical to TRBD2. The CDR3 covers 19 residues. Per the germline V gene, CDR1 is SGHAT and CDR2 is FQNNGV. Losses at the gene ends were 7 bases for V and 7 bases for J; bases not matched to a gene: 18. The variable domain in full, completed from reference TRBV11-2 and TRBJ2-1, reads EAGVAQSPRYKIIEKRQSVAFWCNPISGHATLYWYQQILGQGPKLLIQFQNNGVVDDSQLPKDRFSAERLKGVDSTLKIQPAKLEDSAVYLCASIPIRRLAGGPRNEQFFGPGTRLTVL.

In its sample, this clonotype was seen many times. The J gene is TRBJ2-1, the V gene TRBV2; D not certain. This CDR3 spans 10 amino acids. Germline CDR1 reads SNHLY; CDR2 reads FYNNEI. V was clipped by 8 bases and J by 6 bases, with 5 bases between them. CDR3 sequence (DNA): TGTGCCAGCTTTGGCAATGAGCAGTTCTTC. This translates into CASFGNEQFF. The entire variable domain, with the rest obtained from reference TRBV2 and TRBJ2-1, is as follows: EPEVTQTPSHQVTQMGQEVILRCVPISNHLYFYWYRQILGQKVEFLVSFYNNEISEKSEIFDDQFSVERPDGSNFTLKIRSTKLEDSAMYFCASFGNEQFFGPGTRLTVL.

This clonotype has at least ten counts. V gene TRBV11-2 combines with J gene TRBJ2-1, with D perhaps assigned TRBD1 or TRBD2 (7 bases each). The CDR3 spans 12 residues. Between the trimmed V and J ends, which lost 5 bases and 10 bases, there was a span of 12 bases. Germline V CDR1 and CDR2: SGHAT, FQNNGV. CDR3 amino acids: CASSAGGAEQFF. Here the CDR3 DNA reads TGTGCCAGCAGCGCAGGGGGGGCAGAGCAGTTCTTC.

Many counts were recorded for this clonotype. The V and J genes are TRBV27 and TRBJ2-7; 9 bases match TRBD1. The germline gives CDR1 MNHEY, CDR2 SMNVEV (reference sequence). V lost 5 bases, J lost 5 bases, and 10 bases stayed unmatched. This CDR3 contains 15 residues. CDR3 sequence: CASSRTGTGSHEQYF. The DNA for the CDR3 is TGTGCCAGCAGTCGAACCGGGACAGGGTCCCACGAGCAGTACTTC.